Presented here are 17 T cell receptor beta chains from one specimen sequenced in a study of blood T cells in healthy people across ages. Primed by a sample-barcoded 5' primer and a J-beta primer mix, a second PCR proceeded for about 7 to 12 cycles. TCRdb processed the 5' RACE reads anew with MiXCR; each CDR3 protein has one entry. The data hold some 1.8 million distinct CDR3 sequences, with 35% to 50% observed a single time. Sequencing input: blood. The receptors derive from a human donor in good health.

This clonotype was seen many times. The chain is built from TRBV12-3 or TRBV12-4 and TRBJ2-3; D unresolved. This CDR3 has 12 amino acids. V gave up 3 bases and J gave up 2 bases, with 3 bases separating them. CDR3 protein: CASSLYTDTQYF. In DNA, the CDR3 is TGTGCCAGCAGTTTGTACACAGATACGCAGTATTTT.

The chain carries TRBV6-2 or TRBV6-3 and TRBJ2-1; 8 nucleotides agree with TRBD2. With 4 bases clipped from V and 1 base from J, the junction kept 6 bases outside the gene matches. Germline V gives CDR1 MNHEY, CDR2 SVGEGT. The CDR3 extends over 16 amino acids. The CDR3 DNA reads TGTGCCAGCAGTTGGGGGACTAGTGGGTCCTACAATGAGCAGTTCTTC. The encoded protein is CASSWGTSGSYNEQFF.

The V and J genes are TRBV6-5 and TRBJ2-3, with TRBD2 matching over 8 bases. This CDR3 spans 15 amino acids. Unmatched junction bases numbered 7, after V lost 3 bases and J lost 5 bases. Germline lookup yields CDR1 MNHEY and CDR2 SVGAGI. CDR3 residues: CASSYLGLARDTQYF. CDR3 sequence (DNA): TGTGCCAGCAGTTATCTTGGACTAGCCAGAGATACGCAGTATTTT.

CDR3 nucleotides: TGTGCCAGCAGCTTAGGGGACCCTCTTCGAGAGCAGTTCTTC. Translation gives CASSLGDPLREQFF. V and J are TRBV7-6 and TRBJ2-1; the D gene could be TRBD1 or TRBD2 (5 bases each). This CDR3 has 14 amino acids. The germline gives CDR1 SGHVS, CDR2 FNYEAQ. V lost 1 base to trimming and J lost 10 bases, with 14 bases between them.

This clonotype was observed many times. V gene TRBV20-1 combines with J gene TRBJ1-1; D uncertain. CDR3 length: 12 residues. Germline loops: CDR1 DFQATT, CDR2 SNEGSKA (reference sequence). Between the trimmed V and J ends, which lost 6 bases and 1 base, there was a span of 9 bases. This CDR3 is CSALKQNTEAFF. The CDR3 region has the DNA TGCAGTGCATTAAAGCAGAACACTGAAGCTTTCTTT.

The chain recombines TRBV9 with TRBJ1-2, with 9 bases aligning to TRBD1. The germline gives CDR1 SGDLS, CDR2 YYNGEE. V trimming: 0 bases; J trimming: 4 bases; junction bases outside the gene matches: 10. The CDR3 runs to 17 residues. For the CDR3, the DNA is TGTGCCAGCAGCGTAGAAAAAACAGGGGGCGCGCCCTATGGCTACACCTTC. This translates into CASSVEKTGGAPYGYTF.

There are a few counts of this clonotype. The chain couples TRBV5-5 to TRBJ2-5; 7 bases are a match to TRBD1. The J call could be wrong; TRBJ2-7 is a better fit for the DNA end. Germline loops: CDR1 SGHKS, CDR2 YYEKEE (reference sequence). The CDR3 is 13 amino acids. CDR3 coding DNA: TGTGCCAGCAGGCAAAACAGGGGATTCGAGCAGTACTTC. Amino acids: CASRQNRGFEQYF.

This clonotype was seen only a few times. The rearrangement links TRBV6-6 to TRBJ2-2; 7 bases match TRBD1. From germline, CDR1 is MNHNY and CDR2 SVGAGI (reference sequence). Losses at the gene ends were 3 bases for V and 3 bases for J; bases not matched to a gene: 7. There are 16 residues in the CDR3. The CDR3 nucleotides are TGTGCCAGCAGTTATCATCTCCAGGGGGACACCGGGGAGCTGTTTTTT. It translates to CASSYHLQGDTGELFF.

This clonotype was seen more than once but under ten times. At one of its ends the junction is not consistent with the germline gene, which may arise from a read error. This chain links TRBV5-1 with TRBJ2-2; a possible D gene is TRBD2 (5 bases). CDR1 is SGHRS and CDR2 is YFSETQ in the germline V gene. The CDR3 spans 14 residues. Here the CDR3 reads CASSGFSVTGERFF. CDR3 nucleotide sequence: TGCGCCAGCAGCGGATTCAGTGTCACCGGGGAGCGGTTTTTT.

The rearrangement uses TRBV7-2 and TRBJ1-3, with 8 bases matching TRBD1. The CDR3 is 15 residues long. V was pared by 5 bases and J by 3 bases, with 6 bases of the junction left unmatched. Germline CDR1 SGHTA, CDR2 FQGNSA. The CDR3 sequence: CASSRTGLYGNTIYF. CDR3 nucleotide sequence: TGTGCCAGCAGCCGGACAGGGTTGTATGGAAACACCATATATTTT. Together with reference TRBV7-2 and TRBJ1-3, the CDR3 gives the full variable domain: GAGVSQSPSNKVTEKGKDVELRCDPISGHTALYWYRQSLGQGLEFLIYFQGNSAPDKSGLPSDRFSAERTGGSVSTLTIQRTQQEDSAVYLCASSRTGLYGNTIYFGEGSWLTVV.

The rearrangement uses TRBV20-1 and TRBJ2-5; 10 nucleotides align to TRBD1. J lost 5 bases, V lost 3 bases, and 6 bases had no gene match. The CDR3 contains 14 residues. Germline CDR1 and CDR2: DFQATT and SNEGSKA (reference sequence). This chain's CDR3 is CSASATGGVETQYF. The CDR3 DNA is TGCAGTGCTAGTGCGACAGGGGGCGTGGAGACCCAGTACTTC.

This sequence joins TRBV12-3 or TRBV12-4 and TRBJ1-1; possibly TRBD1 for D (5 bases). Trimming pared 6 bases from V and 11 bases from J, leaving 13 bases between. The length of the CDR3 is 11 residues. The CDR3 DNA reads TGTGCCAGCAGGGTCGGCCAGGGTGCTTTCTTT. It translates to CASRVGQGAFF.

This chain uses TRBV7-2 with TRBJ1-1, with 7 positions matching TRBD1. The V gene end was trimmed by 1 base and the J gene end by 0 bases; junction bases not matched to a gene: 11. Germline V CDR1 and CDR2: SGHTA, FQGNSA. The CDR3 is 18 amino acids. The CDR3 DNA is TGTGCCAGCAGCTTAGTACTTTTACTGGGACAGATGAACACTGAAGCTTTCTTT. Translating it yields CASSLVLLLGQMNTEAFF.

The genes are TRBV7-9 and TRBJ2-1; D is unclear. Germline CDR1 SEHNR, CDR2 FQNEAQ (reference sequence). Trimming removed 1 base from V and 10 bases from J, with 8 bases in between. The CDR3 consists of 12 residues. CDR3: CASSLGPEEQFF. In nucleotides, the CDR3 is TGTGCCAGCAGCTTAGGCCCAGAAGAGCAGTTCTTC. Full variable domain (rest looked up from reference TRBV7-9 and TRBJ2-1): DTGVSQNPRHKITKRGQNVTFRCDPISEHNRLYWYRQTLGQGPEFLTYFQNEAQLEKSRLLSDRFSAERPKGSFSTLEIQRTEQGDSAMYLCASSLGPEEQFFGPGTRLTVL.

The chain uses TRBV5-1 and TRBJ2-1; no clear D. The V gene's germline CDR1 is SGHRS and CDR2 YFSETQ. V was pared by 4 bases and J by 2 bases, with 13 bases between. The CDR3 loop spans 15 amino acids. The CDR3 loop is CASSPGLGTYNEQFF. The DNA of the CDR3 is TGCGCCAGCAGCCCGGGCTTAGGCACCTACAATGAGCAGTTCTTC.

This chain links TRBV5-5 with TRBJ2-4; D unresolved. This CDR3 contains 13 residues. Between the trimmed V and J ends, which lost 3 bases and 5 bases, there was a span of 9 bases. Germline V lookup: CDR1 SGHKS, CDR2 YYEKEE (reference sequence). The CDR3 region is CASSSLWENIQYF. CDR3 coding DNA: TGTGCCAGCAGCTCCCTTTGGGAAAACATTCAGTACTTC.

V is TRBV20-1 and J is TRBJ1-2, with 7 bases matching TRBD1. Looked up from germline, CDR1 is DFQATT and CDR2 is SNEGSKA (reference sequence). The ends lost 5 bases at V and 3 bases at J; junction bases unmatched: 9. CDR3 length equals 14 residues. Here the CDR3 DNA reads TGCAGTGCTCGACCTCTTGACAGGGACTATGGCTACACCTTC. Protein: CSARPLDRDYGYTF.